Given below is one T cell receptor (beta chain) in context. At one of its ends the junction is not consistent with the germline gene, which may arise from a read error. The sample belongs to a study of blood T cells in healthy people across ages. For the second PCR, which ran for roughly 6 to 12 cycles, a sample-barcoded 5' primer and a J-beta primer mix were used. TCRdb ran MiXCR on the 5' RACE reads and lists one entry per CDR3 protein. The sample lists 1.5 million to 2 million distinct CDR3 sequences, 25% to 30% occurring once. Germline V CDR1 and CDR2: SGHDT, YYEEEE. CDR3 length: 15 residues. This sequence originates from a woman in her thirties in good health. Input material: blood. V usage is TRBV5-6 and J usage is TRBJ2-1; D is perhaps TRBD1 (5 bases). In nucleotides, the CDR3 is TGTGCCAACAGCTTGCCCGGCAGGGTCGACAATGAGCAGTTCTTC. Its protein is CANSLPGRVDNEQFF.